Listed below are T cell receptor beta chains from one sample, sequenced in a study of T cell repertoires in cytomegalovirus infection. One entry per CDR3 protein results from TCRdb running MiXCR on the reads. Of 350,000 to 450,000 distinct CDR3 sequences in the sample, roughly 18% were seen once. Input material: PBMCs. The receptors were gathered from a human donor in good health (CMV status not recorded). Some clones in this sample may be carry-over from other donors' samples. Both conserved end residues are part of each CDR3. Each record gives: V gene, CDR3 length, J gene, clone size, D gene, CDR3 protein, CDR3 DNA. The D gene is left open where the match is weak. Some rows mark clone size as missing; the rest say once, few, many or name a class of expanded clone.

V gene: TRBV11-2; CDR3 length: 17; J gene: TRBJ2-5; clone size: few; D gene: .; CDR3 protein: CASSETGRGGSQETQYF; CDR3 DNA: TGTGCCAGCAGCGAAACGGGGAGAGGAGGGAGCCAAGAGACCCAGTACTTC
V gene: TRBV7-9; CDR3 length: 13; J gene: TRBJ1-5; clone size: few; D gene: .; CDR3 protein: CASSLLTSEPQHF; CDR3 DNA: TGTGCCAGCAGCTTACTCACTTCGGAGCCCCAGCATTTT
V gene: TRBV12-3/TRBV12-4; CDR3 length: 12; J gene: TRBJ1-6; clone size: many; D gene: .; CDR3 protein: CASSFSHSPLHF; CDR3 DNA: TGTGCCAGCAGTTTCAGCCACTCACCCCTCCACTTT
V gene: TRBV6-1; CDR3 length: 17; J gene: TRBJ1-4; clone size: few; D gene: .; CDR3 protein: CASSEFRGDATNEKLFF; CDR3 DNA: TGTGCCAGCAGTGAGTTCAGGGGAGACGCAACTAATGAAAAACTGTTTTTT
V gene: TRBV28; CDR3 length: 13; J gene: TRBJ1-6; clone size: few; D gene: .; CDR3 protein: CATQGSLDSPLHF; CDR3 DNA: TGTGCCACTCAAGGCAGTCTCGATTCACCCCTCCACTTT
V gene: TRBV6-2/TRBV6-3; CDR3 length: 16; J gene: TRBJ2-1; clone size: .; D gene: TRBD1; CDR3 protein: CASSWTPGQGLNEQFF; CDR3 DNA: TGTGCCAGCAGCTGGACGCCGGGACAGGGGCTCAATGAGCAGTTCTTC
V gene: TRBV7-2; CDR3 length: 14; J gene: TRBJ2-7; clone size: .; D gene: .; CDR3 protein: CASSSDRWAYEQYF; CDR3 DNA: TGTGCCAGCAGCTCTGACAGGTGGGCCTACGAGCAGTACTTC
V gene: TRBV10-3; CDR3 length: 14; J gene: TRBJ1-1; clone size: few; D gene: .; CDR3 protein: CAISDATVLTEAFF; CDR3 DNA: TGTGCCATCAGTGACGCGACGGTACTCACTGAAGCTTTCTTT
V gene: TRBV20-1; CDR3 length: 13; J gene: TRBJ1-1; clone size: .; D gene: .; CDR3 protein: CSARPTGYTEAFF; CDR3 DNA: TGCAGTGCTAGACCTACAGGGTACACTGAAGCTTTCTTT
V gene: TRBV12-3/TRBV12-4; CDR3 length: 17; J gene: TRBJ2-7; clone size: many; D gene: .; CDR3 protein: CASSLALNPVNHYEQYF; CDR3 DNA: TGTGCCAGCAGTTTAGCCCTAAACCCTGTGAACCACTACGAGCAGTACTTC
V gene: TRBV7-9; CDR3 length: 15; J gene: TRBJ2-2; clone size: many; D gene: .; CDR3 protein: CASSLDLGPTGELFF; CDR3 DNA: TGTGCCAGCAGCTTGGACCTGGGGCCCACCGGGGAGCTGTTTTTT
V gene: TRBV20-1; CDR3 length: 15; J gene: TRBJ2-5; clone size: few; D gene: TRBD2; CDR3 protein: CSASRAAGLQETQYF; CDR3 DNA: TGCAGTGCTTCTCGCGCGGCGGGACTACAAGAGACCCAGTACTTC
V gene: TRBV12-3/TRBV12-4; CDR3 length: 13; J gene: TRBJ2-1; clone size: few; D gene: TRBD2; CDR3 protein: CASQAGVANEQFF; CDR3 DNA: TGTGCCAGTCAAGCGGGAGTGGCAAATGAGCAGTTCTTC
V gene: TRBV12-3/TRBV12-4; CDR3 length: 13; J gene: TRBJ1-2; clone size: many; D gene: .; CDR3 protein: CASSLVGGGGYTF; CDR3 DNA: TGTGCCAGCAGTTTAGTTGGAGGGGGTGGCTACACCTTC
V gene: TRBV28; CDR3 length: 13; J gene: TRBJ1-3; clone size: .; D gene: TRBD1; CDR3 protein: CASSLTGENTIYF; CDR3 DNA: TGTGCCAGCAGTTTGACAGGGGAAAACACCATATATTTT
V gene: TRBV4-3; CDR3 length: 16; J gene: TRBJ2-3; clone size: .; D gene: .; CDR3 protein: CASSQDGGYSTDTQYF; CDR3 DNA: TGCGCCAGCAGCCAAGATGGGGGCTACAGCACAGATACGCAGTATTTT
V gene: TRBV6-2/TRBV6-3; CDR3 length: 13; J gene: TRBJ2-7; clone size: .; D gene: .; CDR3 protein: CASSRTHSYEQYF; CDR3 DNA: TGTGCCAGCAGCCGGACTCACTCCTACGAGCAGTACTTC
V gene: TRBV12-3/TRBV12-4; CDR3 length: 14; J gene: TRBJ2-2; clone size: many; D gene: TRBD2; CDR3 protein: CASRGVINTGELFF; CDR3 DNA: TGTGCCAGCCGGGGGGTGATAAACACCGGGGAGCTGTTTTTT
V gene: TRBV7-2; CDR3 length: 16; J gene: TRBJ1-5; clone size: many; D gene: .; CDR3 protein: CASSSKRSEVGQPQHF; CDR3 DNA: TGTGCCAGCAGCTCAAAAAGATCGGAGGTGGGTCAGCCCCAGCATTTT
V gene: TRBV4-1; CDR3 length: 18; J gene: TRBJ2-3; clone size: few; D gene: TRBD2; CDR3 protein: CASSQDPLLAGNTDTQYF; CDR3 DNA: TGCGCCAGCAGCCAAGATCCCCTACTAGCGGGGAATACAGATACGCAGTATTTT
V gene: TRBV12-3/TRBV12-4; CDR3 length: 13; J gene: TRBJ2-7; clone size: .; D gene: .; CDR3 protein: CASSLAKFYEQYF; CDR3 DNA: TGTGCCAGCAGTTTAGCTAAGTTTTACGAGCAGTACTTC
V gene: TRBV4-3; CDR3 length: 15; J gene: TRBJ1-1; clone size: few; D gene: .; CDR3 protein: CASSQGGLGNTEAFF; CDR3 DNA: TGCGCCAGCAGCCAAGGAGGACTGGGGAACACTGAAGCTTTCTTT
V gene: TRBV19; CDR3 length: 15; J gene: TRBJ2-1; clone size: .; D gene: TRBD2; CDR3 protein: CASSIAGGAYNEQFF; CDR3 DNA: TGTGCCAGTAGTATAGCGGGAGGTGCCTACAATGAGCAGTTCTTC
V gene: TRBV27; CDR3 length: 15; J gene: TRBJ1-3; clone size: few; D gene: .; CDR3 protein: CASSLDGFSGNTIYF; CDR3 DNA: TGTGCCAGCAGCTTGGACGGGTTCTCTGGAAACACCATATATTTT
V gene: TRBV5-4; CDR3 length: 16; J gene: TRBJ2-7; clone size: few; D gene: TRBD2; CDR3 protein: CASSKRTSGTSYEQYF; CDR3 DNA: TGTGCCAGCAGCAAAAGGACTAGCGGCACAAGTTACGAGCAGTACTTC
V gene: TRBV20-1; CDR3 length: 14; J gene: TRBJ2-1; clone size: .; D gene: .; CDR3 protein: CSARAGSSYNEQFF; CDR3 DNA: TGCAGTGCTAGAGCCGGGAGCTCCTACAATGAGCAGTTCTTC
V gene: TRBV5-4; CDR3 length: 14; J gene: TRBJ2-7; clone size: few; D gene: .; CDR3 protein: CASSGTQGSYEQYF; CDR3 DNA: TGTGCCAGCAGCGGCACCCAGGGTTCCTACGAGCAGTACTTC
V gene: TRBV19; CDR3 length: 14; J gene: TRBJ2-7; clone size: .; D gene: TRBD1; CDR3 protein: CASSHGTANYEQYF; CDR3 DNA: TGTGCCAGTAGTCACGGGACAGCAAACTACGAGCAGTACTTC
V gene: TRBV5-1; CDR3 length: 16; J gene: TRBJ2-5; clone size: .; D gene: TRBD2; CDR3 protein: CASSLTGLAEVGTQYF; CDR3 DNA: TGCGCCAGCAGCTTGACGGGACTAGCGGAAGTCGGGACCCAGTACTTC
V gene: TRBV5-4; CDR3 length: 14; J gene: TRBJ2-5; clone size: few; D gene: .; CDR3 protein: CASRSRDYQETQYF; CDR3 DNA: TGTGCCAGCAGGAGCCGGGACTACCAAGAGACCCAGTACTTC
V gene: TRBV20-1; CDR3 length: 13; J gene: TRBJ1-5; clone size: few; D gene: TRBD1; CDR3 protein: CSARAGGNQPQHF; CDR3 DNA: TGCAGTGCTAGAGCAGGGGGGAATCAGCCCCAGCATTTT
V gene: TRBV28; CDR3 length: 15; J gene: TRBJ2-5; clone size: .; D gene: .; CDR3 protein: CASRLKDRWRETQYF; CDR3 DNA: TGTGCCAGCAGACTTAAAGACAGGTGGCGAGAGACCCAGTACTTC
V gene: TRBV7-8; CDR3 length: 15; J gene: TRBJ2-7; clone size: many; D gene: .; CDR3 protein: CASTLIGGHADEQYF; CDR3 DNA: TGTGCCAGCACTCTTATCGGCGGACATGCCGACGAGCAGTACTTC
V gene: TRBV12-3/TRBV12-4; CDR3 length: 14; J gene: TRBJ1-5; clone size: .; D gene: TRBD1; CDR3 protein: CASSLDRGYQPQHF; CDR3 DNA: TGTGCCAGCAGTCTTGACAGGGGCTATCAGCCCCAGCATTTT
V gene: TRBV7-2; CDR3 length: 15; J gene: TRBJ1-2; clone size: few; D gene: TRBD1; CDR3 protein: CASSSALRDSRGYTF; CDR3 DNA: TGTGCCAGCAGCTCCGCTCTTAGGGACAGCCGGGGCTACACCTTC
V gene: TRBV28; CDR3 length: 15; J gene: TRBJ1-3; clone size: few; D gene: .; CDR3 protein: CASSSVVGVLRTIYF; CDR3 DNA: TGTGCCAGCAGTTCCGTGGTAGGGGTGCTCCGGACCATATATTTT
V gene: TRBV2; CDR3 length: 15; J gene: TRBJ2-3; clone size: .; D gene: TRBD2; CDR3 protein: CASSGEGIGTDTQYF; CDR3 DNA: TGTGCCAGCAGTGGGGAGGGGATCGGCACAGATACGCAGTATTTT